This TCR beta chain comes out of a study of blood T cell repertoires in COVID-19 (dated by TCRdb to 2019 to 2021). Concerning the study at large: Samples covering the acute and convalescent phases of COVID-19 were provided by collaborators in the United States, Italy and Spain. Sample metadata almost always included a de-identified subject ID, COVID-19 status, age in years and sex. Subjects who had been exposed to COVID-19, were actively infected with it, or had recovered from it provided the deeply sampled blood TCRbeta repertoires that made up the dataset. A freely available public database, intended as a resource for researchers studying the immune response to SARS-CoV-2, is where the repertoires were released. The samples were drawn from two sources: the first 160 participants of the ongoing ImmuneRACE study, and 1,000 to 1,500 subjects contributed by 6 global collaborators. The prospective study material was composed of cDNA or gDNA derived from T cells, B-cell-depleted T cells, or PBMCs. Where HLA class I and class II types were available, the types were taken from metadata supplied by the sample provider, not from assay-based typing. Overall results and qualifications from the work: The quantity of clinical and demographic metadata differed by source and by participant and was supplied without curation.

The CDR3 goes from the cysteine to the phenylalanine over 14 residues. Solely the CDR3 DNA is kept, with 42 bases framed from the first base. CDR1 and CDR2 were assigned from the germline V gene as SGHTA and FQGTGA. The germline V end is reduced by 5 bases and the J end by 5 bases; junction bases left unmatched: 8. The immunoSEQ Assay, a bias-controlled multiplex PCR, was used to amplify TCRbeta CDR3 regions from genomic DNA. Regarding the original processing steps: Within the assay, amplification of reference gene primers was used to estimate how many nucleated cells each sample contained. To quantify the absolute abundance of each unique TCRbeta CDR3 rearrangement, sequence reads were collapsed and filtered. For each sample, productive Simpson clonality was calculated as the square root of Simpson's diversity index across productive rearrangements. TCRdb holds this immuneACCESS table with in-frame rearrangements only. Some clones are missing; in checked studies, unresolved V genes explain under half, and the rest has no known cause. D and trimming come from the DNA, and the V and J calls and clone size come from that table. The sample table holds 400,000 to 450,000 clones, of which 89% were seen once. The leading ten clones occupy roughly 1.4% of the sample.

One collaborating source in Seattle enrolled patients while the patients were actively infected and followed the patients over time throughout the course of disease. Each collaborating institution followed its own protocols to collect whole blood in K2EDTA tubes. For TCRbeta analysis, collaborator samples were shipped as frozen whole blood, as isolated PBMCs, or as DNA extracted from either sample type. Points on this clone: Its recognized antigen is unknown. No much larger clone exists at a distance of one base, and base qualities are not known.

Sample: peripheral blood. The rearrangement joined TRBV7-3 to TRBJ2-5; 7 central bases correspond to TRBD1. This receptor was taken from a woman in her 40s with COVID-19, enrolled during active disease. The CDR3 protein sequence reads: CASSPGGSRETQYF. The nucleotide sequence is TGTGCCAGCAGCCCAGGGGGTAGTCGGGAGACCCAGTACTTC.